The 18 T cell receptor beta chains listed next were all sequenced from one sample in a study of T cells in Graves' hyperthyroidism and ophthalmopathy. Amplified regions were TCR beta CDR3 sequences from RNA transcripts. During a first-round RT-PCR of the TCR CDR3, the HTBI primer set was used. TCRdb re-called the multiplex PCR reads through MiXCR, storing one row per CDR3 protein. There are about 600,000 distinct CDR3 sequences in the sample; about a sixth occur only once, and around 3.5% lies in the top ten. The sequenced material came from blood. These receptor sequences come from a woman aged 35 to 49 with Graves' ophthalmopathy.

This clonotype was recorded at least ten times. The chain couples TRBV5-1 to TRBJ1-1, with a tentative D call TRBD1 (6 bases). Trimming stripped 0 bases from V and 6 bases from J, with 9 bases between. CDR3 size: 13 residues. Per the germline V gene, CDR1 is SGHRS and CDR2 is YFSETQ. CDR3 in DNA: TGCGCCAGCAGCTTGGACAGGGATTCTGAAGCTTTCTTT. The encoded protein is CASSLDRDSEAFF.

Points on this clonotype: Possible read error: a much larger clone is one base away. V and J are TRBV6-2 or TRBV6-3 and TRBJ2-1, with 7 bases lining up with TRBD2. This CDR3 is built from 15 residues. Germline-derived CDR1 and CDR2 are MNHEY and SVGEGT. CDR3 protein: CVSSYSNSGRNEQFF. The CDR3 nucleotides read TGTGTCAGCAGTTACTCGAATAGCGGGCGCAATGAGCAGTTCTTC.

There are a few counts of this clonotype. The rearrangement joins TRBV5-1 to TRBJ2-1; D is perhaps TRBD1 (5 bases). This CDR3 has 16 residues. Germline V lookup: CDR1 SGHRS, CDR2 YFSETQ. V was clipped by 0 bases and J by 12 bases, with 22 bases between them. CDR3 residues: CASSLDRLGYLQGQFF. The CDR3 DNA reads as TGCGCCAGCAGCTTGGACAGGCTGGGCTATTTACAAGGGCAGTTCTTC.

The rearrangement uses TRBV19 and TRBJ2-3; D uncertain. Germline values: CDR1 LNHDA, CDR2 SQIVND (reference sequence). The V and J ends lost 10 bases and 1 base respectively, with 18 bases between them. CDR3 length: 15 residues. The CDR3 here is CATSLGRFRTDTQYF. CDR3 bases: TGTGCCACCTCCCTGGGCAGGTTCCGCACAGATACGCAGTATTTT. The whole variable domain, remainder taken from reference TRBV19 and TRBJ2-3, is DGGITQSPKYLFRKEGQNVTLSCEQNLNHDAMYWYRQDPGQGLRLIYYSQIVNDFQKGDIAEGYSVSREKKESFPLTVTSAQKNPTAFYLCATSLGRFRTDTQYFGPGTRLTVL.

The V gene is TRBV29-1, the J gene TRBJ2-1, with a weak D call TRBD2 (7 bases). The CDR3 contains 14 residues. The germline V gene has CDR1 SQVTM and CDR2 ANQGSEA. With 4 bases removed from V and 3 bases from J, the gap between germline ends came to 13 bases. The CDR3 protein is CSVVGEGDYNEQFF. The CDR3 DNA follows: TGCAGCGTTGTGGGGGAGGGGGACTACAATGAGCAGTTCTTC.

This clonotype came up many times. CDR3 DNA: TGTGCCATCAAGGGGCAGTCTCAGATGAACACTGAAGCTTTCTTT. This sequence encodes CAIKGQSQMNTEAFF. The chain couples TRBV10-3 to TRBJ1-1; possible D gene TRBD1, 5 bases. Germline V gene sequence: CDR1 ENHRY, CDR2 SYGVKD. The CDR3 loop spans 15 amino acids. Trimming cost V 7 bases and J 0 bases, with 15 bases left between them.

The chain carries TRBV4-2 and TRBJ2-1, with 13 bases fitting TRBD2. Trimming took 4 bases from V and 7 from J; bases not matched to a gene: 4. The germline V gene has CDR1 LGHNA and CDR2 YNFKEQ. The CDR3 loop spans 15 amino acids. The CDR3 reads CASSRGTSGNNEQFF. The CDR3 bases are TGTGCCAGCAGCCGCGGGACTAGCGGGAATAATGAGCAGTTCTTC.

CDR3 bases: TGCAGTGCTAGGGCCGGGACAAAAGCTTTCTTT. Translated, it gives CSARAGTKAFF. This chain connects TRBV20-1 to TRBJ1-1; possibly TRBD1 for D (6 bases). The V gene lost 3 bases and the J gene lost 9 bases, with 11 bases spanning the gap. The CDR3 has 11 amino acids. CDR1 is DFQATT, CDR2 SNEGSKA, per germline (reference sequence).

This clonotype was picked up many times. The chain has TRBV20-1 and TRBJ1-5; D is possibly TRBD1 (6 bases). Trimming removed 3 bases from V and 0 bases from J, with 27 bases in between. CDR1 is DFQATT and CDR2 is SNEGSKA in the germline V gene (reference sequence). This CDR3 is 20 amino acids long. CDR3 region: CSASPPSRTAPYTSNQPQHF. The CDR3 coding sequence is TGCAGTGCTAGCCCACCCTCCAGGACAGCGCCTTACACTAGCAATCAGCCCCAGCATTTT.

The chain joins TRBV4-1 to TRBJ2-3; 9 bases match TRBD2. Trimming took 5 bases from V and 2 from J; bases not matched to a gene: 8. This CDR3 is built from 16 residues. Germline V CDR1 and CDR2: MGHRA, YSYEKL. In DNA, the CDR3 is TGCGCCAGCAGCATCAGGACTAGCGCTGACACAGATACGCAGTATTTT. This sequence encodes CASSIRTSADTDTQYF.

This clonotype has only a few counts. The rearrangement links TRBV4-1 to TRBJ1-5; no firm D call. Germline V gene sequence: CDR1 MGHRA, CDR2 YSYEKL. Trimming removed 1 base from V and 7 bases from J, with 14 bases in between. This CDR3 spans 15 amino acids. The DNA of the CDR3 is TGCGCCAGCAGCCAAGGAGAGTTATTAGGGCAGCCCCAGCATTTT. It yields the protein CASSQGELLGQPQHF.

Many counts were recorded for this clonotype. This rearrangement joins TRBV11-2 to TRBJ2-5; 8 nucleotides match TRBD2. Trimming cost V 0 bases and J 4 bases; bases outside gene matches: 10. Germline lookup yields CDR1 SGHAT and CDR2 FQNNGV. The CDR3 totals 17 residues. The CDR3 coding sequence is TGTGCCAGCAGCTTAGATAGCGGGGTCCTCCTACGAGAGACCCAGTACTTC. Protein sequence: CASSLDSGVLLRETQYF. Combining the CDR3 with reference TRBV11-2 and TRBJ2-5 gives the whole variable domain EAGVAQSPRYKIIEKRQSVAFWCNPISGHATLYWYQQILGQGPKLLIQFQNNGVVDDSQLPKDRFSAERLKGVDSTLKIQPAKLEDSAVYLCASSLDSGVLLRETQYFGPGTRLLVL.

The chain joins TRBV12-3 or TRBV12-4 to TRBJ1-5; no clear D gene. The CDR3 extends over 16 amino acids. Trimming left V 5 bases short and J 0 bases short, with 14 bases between. The CDR3 nucleotides are TGTGCCAGCAGTCCCGGGCTTGTCTATAGCAATCAGCCCCAGCATTTT. Its protein is CASSPGLVYSNQPQHF.

V and J are TRBV7-2 and TRBJ2-2; 13 positions match TRBD2. The CDR3 consists of 18 residues. The V and J ends lost 4 bases and 5 bases, in that order; junction bases with no gene match: 10. From germline, CDR1 is SGHTA and CDR2 FQGNSA. The CDR3 DNA sequence: TGTGCCAGCAGCTGGACTAGCGGGAGTTTCGTAGGGACCGGGGAGCTGTTTTTT. Protein sequence: CASSWTSGSFVGTGELFF.

This clonotype was detected only a few times. For the CDR3, the DNA is TGTGCCAGTAGACCCCGGGACAGAGCCTACGAGCAGTACTTC. Encoded protein: CASRPRDRAYEQYF. This rearrangement joins TRBV19 to TRBJ2-7; 7 bases agree with TRBD1. Germline V gene sequence: CDR1 LNHDA, CDR2 SQIVND (reference sequence). Germline trimming cut 6 bases from V and 2 bases from J; bases unmatched to any gene: 7. This CDR3 region has 14 residues.

This clonotype has a count of ten or more. V usage is TRBV11-2 and J usage is TRBJ2-7; maybe TRBD1 (6 bases). V was clipped by 1 base and J by 3 bases, with 13 bases between them. This CDR3 is built from 15 residues. Germline CDR1 reads SGHAT; CDR2 reads FQNNGV. CDR3 bases: TGTGCCAGCAGCTTAGGAGGGACAAGTCTCTACGAGCAGTACTTC. Amino acid sequence: CASSLGGTSLYEQYF. Combining the CDR3 with reference TRBV11-2 and TRBJ2-7 gives the whole variable domain EAGVAQSPRYKIIEKRQSVAFWCNPISGHATLYWYQQILGQGPKLLIQFQNNGVVDDSQLPKDRFSAERLKGVDSTLKIQPAKLEDSAVYLCASSLGGTSLYEQYFGPGTRLTVT.

This clonotype has ten or more counts. CDR3 coding DNA: TGTGCCAGCAATGACAGGGTTGGCAATCAGCCCCAGCATTTT. Encoded protein: CASNDRVGNQPQHF. The chain employs TRBV12-3 or TRBV12-4 and TRBJ1-5, with 7 bases aligning to TRBD1. With 7 bases clipped from V and 2 bases from J, the junction kept 5 bases outside the gene matches. The CDR3 has 14 amino acids.

This clonotype was detected ten times or more. The rearrangement uses TRBV20-1 and TRBJ2-1; 7 bases align to TRBD2. J was trimmed by 4 bases and V by 4 bases; bases with no gene match: 10. The germline V gene has CDR1 DFQATT and CDR2 SNEGSKA (reference sequence). The CDR3 totals 15 residues. Written as DNA, the CDR3 is TGCAGTGCTAAGATAGCGGGTCTACTTTACAATGAGCAGTTCTTC. Translated, it gives CSAKIAGLLYNEQFF.